These 16 T cell receptor beta chains came from one sample sequenced in a study of blood T cell repertoires in COVID-19. Produced via immunoSEQ multiplex PCR; TCRdb's table is partial and in-frame only. This sample has about 110,000 clones, with 65% to 80% found just once. Sample: peripheral blood. The receptors derive from a woman in her forties with acute or convalescent COVID-19.

The genes are TRBV29-1 and TRBJ2-3, with 10 bases that match TRBD2. The CDR3 has 13 residues. With V trimmed by 6 bases and J by 6 bases, 6 bases remained unmatched. Per germline, CDR1 SQVTM and CDR2 ANQGSEA. This CDR3 reads CSVAAGGGDTQYF. DNA for the CDR3: TGCAGCGTAGCAGCGGGGGGGGGCGATACGCAGTATTTT.

The V gene is TRBV4-1, the J gene TRBJ1-5; 8 nucleotides align to TRBD1. This CDR3 contains 17 residues. V shed 0 bases and J 2 bases; nucleotides not matched to a gene: 6. The germline gives CDR1 MGHRA, CDR2 YSYEKL. DNA of the CDR3: TGCGCCAGCAGCCAAGAAGCCCAGGACAGGGGCAATCAGCCCCAGCATTTT. Protein sequence: CASSQEAQDRGNQPQHF.

The J gene is TRBJ1-4, the V gene TRBV11-3; 7 bases are a match to TRBD1. The V and J ends lost 5 bases and 5 bases, in that order; junction bases with no gene match: 5. The CDR3 runs to 14 residues. From germline, CDR1 is SGHNT and CDR2 YENEEA. The CDR3 here is CASSPTGRNEKLFF. The CDR3 nucleotides are TGTGCCAGCAGCCCGACAGGGCGGAATGAAAAACTGTTTTTT.

The rearrangement links TRBV9 to TRBJ2-3, with TRBD2 identical over 7 bases. The J segment lost 2 bases and the V segment lost 4 bases, leaving 10 bases of the junction unmatched. This CDR3 comprises 16 residues. Germline loops: CDR1 SGDLS, CDR2 YYNGEE. CDR3 loop: CASSPGGAGFTDTQYF. CDR3 DNA: TGTGCCAGCAGCCCGGGGGGAGCGGGGTTCACAGATACGCAGTATTTT.

This rearrangement joins TRBV9 to TRBJ1-1; D remains unclear. The germline V gene encodes CDR1 SGDLS and CDR2 YYNGEE. The length of the CDR3 is 14 residues. V lost 3 bases to trimming and J lost 1 base, with 10 bases between them. CDR3 amino acids: CASSAQTENTEAFF. For the CDR3, the DNA is TGTGCCAGCAGCGCCCAAACAGAGAACACTGAAGCTTTCTTT.

The rearrangement links TRBV25-1 to TRBJ2-1; TRBD1 might be the D (5 bases). Germline values: CDR1 MGHDK, CDR2 SYGVNS. The V gene lost 2 bases and the J gene lost 5 bases, with 13 bases spanning the gap. The CDR3 is 15 residues long. CDR3 sequence: CASSEPQGWNNEQFF. The CDR3 nucleotides are TGTGCCAGCAGTGAACCCCAGGGTTGGAACAATGAGCAGTTCTTC.

The chain carries TRBV14 and TRBJ2-1, with TRBD2 identical over 7 bases. Per the germline V gene, CDR1 is SGHDN and CDR2 is FVKESK. Trimming removed 0 bases from V and 4 bases from J; junction bases left unmatched: 12. CDR3 length: 18 amino acids. CDR3 amino acids: CASSQDEALGGGYNEQFF. The CDR3 coding sequence is TGTGCCAGCAGCCAAGATGAGGCCTTAGGCGGGGGATACAATGAGCAGTTCTTC.

The chain employs TRBV5-4 and TRBJ2-2; D is ambiguous. CDR1 and CDR2 from the germline V gene are SGHNT and YYREEE (reference sequence). This CDR3 comprises 15 residues. Deletions cut 4 bases from V and 0 bases from J, with 10 bases between. The chain's CDR3 is CASSLKSPNTGELFF. The CDR3, as DNA: TGTGCCAGCAGCCTAAAAAGTCCGAACACCGGGGAGCTGTTTTTT.

The chain recombines TRBV7-9 with TRBJ1-1; 8 nucleotides match TRBD1. The CDR3 totals 14 residues. Germline V gene lookup returns CDR1 SEHNR and CDR2 FQNEAQ (reference sequence). The V segment lost 3 bases and the J segment 4 bases; nucleotides outside the gene matches: 4. For the CDR3, the DNA is TGTGCCAGCAGCTTCCCAGGGGGCGGCACTGAAGCTTTCTTT. It specifies CASSFPGGGTEAFF. The complete variable domain, with remaining parts taken from reference TRBV7-9 and TRBJ1-1, reads DTGVSQNPRHKITKRGQNVTFRCDPISEHNRLYWYRQTLGQGPEFLTYFQNEAQLEKSRLLSDRFSAERPKGSFSTLEIQRTEQGDSAMYLCASSFPGGGTEAFFGQGTRLTVV.

V gene TRBV7-9 combines with J gene TRBJ1-2; D possibly corresponds to TRBD1 (6 bases). This CDR3 region has 12 residues. CDR1 SEHNR and CDR2 FQNEAQ come from the germline V gene (reference sequence). Trimming pared 5 bases from V and 4 bases from J, leaving 8 bases between. The CDR3 DNA is TGTGCCAGCAGCCGGGACACCTATGGCTACACCTTC. It specifies CASSRDTYGYTF. The whole variable domain, filled in from reference TRBV7-9 and TRBJ1-2, reads DTGVSQNPRHKITKRGQNVTFRCDPISEHNRLYWYRQTLGQGPEFLTYFQNEAQLEKSRLLSDRFSAERPKGSFSTLEIQRTEQGDSAMYLCASSRDTYGYTFGSGTRLTVV.

Details on this clone: The sample holds other DNA sequences that translate to the same CDR3. The chain has TRBV30 and TRBJ1-1; D gene uncertain. The CDR3 runs to 13 residues. Trimming cost V 0 bases and J 0 bases, with 5 bases left between them. Germline V gene lookup returns CDR1 GTSNPN and CDR2 SVGIG (reference sequence). In DNA form, the CDR3 reads TGTGCCTGGAGTGTCGAGATGAACACTGAAGCTTTCTTT. The encoded protein is CAWSVEMNTEAFF.

Only one count was recorded for this clone. V and J are TRBV5-6 and TRBJ1-6; D ambiguous. Trimming pared 0 bases from V and 7 bases from J, leaving 11 bases between. Germline values: CDR1 SGHDT, CDR2 YYEEEE. This CDR3 contains 15 residues. CDR3 amino acids: CASSLGEELNSPLHF. The CDR3 DNA reads TGTGCCAGCAGCTTGGGCGAAGAGTTGAATTCACCCCTCCACTTT.

This clone was detected only once. The genes are TRBV12-3 or TRBV12-4 and TRBJ1-1; D gene ambiguous. This CDR3 spans 12 amino acids. The V end lost 6 bases, the J end lost 4 bases, and 9 bases lay between the germline ends. CDR3 bases: TGTGCCAGCAGGTACAGCATCACTGAAGCTTTCTTT. Translation gives CASRYSITEAFF.

This clone has a count of ten or more. The V call is TRBV5-5, the J call TRBJ1-2; D may be TRBD1 (5 bases). Looked up from germline, CDR1 is SGHKS and CDR2 is YYEKEE (reference sequence). The CDR3 spans 14 residues. V lost 4 bases, J lost 4 bases, and 14 bases lay in between. CDR3 nucleotides: TGTGCCAGCAGCGGCCAGGGCGGCCTCTATGGCTACACCTTC. The encoded protein is CASSGQGGLYGYTF.

The rearrangement links TRBV7-9 to TRBJ2-7; 8 bases agree with TRBD1. V gave up 5 bases and J gave up 4 bases; unmatched junction bases: 4. From germline, CDR1 is SEHNR and CDR2 FQNEAQ (reference sequence). The CDR3 contains 13 residues. The CDR3 loop reads CASSIRDRYEQYF. In nucleotides, the CDR3 is TGTGCCAGCAGCATCCGGGACAGGTACGAGCAGTACTTC.

V and J are TRBV3-1 (or the pseudogene TRBV3-2) and TRBJ1-1; unclear D gene. The CDR3 runs 13 residues. V shed 3 bases and J shed 5 bases, with 10 bases lying between them. Looked up from germline, CDR1 is LGHDT and CDR2 is YNNKEL (reference sequence). The CDR3 bases are TGTGCCAGCAGCCAGGGGTCGGGGACTGAAGCTTTCTTT. This translates into CASSQGSGTEAFF.